Listed here are 17 T cell receptor beta chains from one sample, sequenced in a study of blood T cells in healthy people across ages. Using a J-beta primer mix together with a sample-barcoded 5' primer, a second PCR was run for about 6 to 11 cycles. TCRdb re-derived calls from the 5' RACE reads in MiXCR, one entry per CDR3 protein. The sample holds approximately 1.5 million distinct CDR3 sequences, roughly a third seen once. Sequencing was done on a sample of blood. The receptors stem from a woman aged 25 to 39 in good health.

Details on this clonotype: One end of the junction does not line up with germline, which may come from a read error. V is TRBV12-3 or TRBV12-4 and J is TRBJ2-1; D not certain. CDR3 size: 15 residues. CDR3 nucleotides: TGTGCCAGCAGTCCCGAAAGTGCCCTTCCGGATGAGCGGTTCTTC. It translates to CASSPESALPDERFF.

For this clonotype: A single base separates this from a much larger clone, so it may be a read error. The chain combines TRBV5-5 with TRBJ2-7, with D perhaps being TRBD1 or TRBD2 (5 bases each). V was trimmed by 4 bases and J by 4 bases, leaving 15 bases between them. Germline V gives CDR1 SGHKS, CDR2 YYEKEE (reference sequence). CDR3 length equals 14 residues. CDR3 nucleotides: TGTGCCAGCAGCCGACCGGGACGATCGTACGAGCAGTACTTC. Translated: CASSRPGRSYEQYF.

The chain joins TRBV15 to TRBJ1-2; D is undetermined. The V end lost 1 base, the J end lost 6 bases, and 15 bases lay between the germline ends. This CDR3 comprises 15 residues. In germline, CDR1 is LNHNV, CDR2 YYDKDF (reference sequence). CDR3 in amino acids: CATSRVETNWDGYTF. In DNA form, the CDR3 reads TGTGCCACCAGCAGAGTTGAGACGAACTGGGATGGCTACACCTTC.

The chain is built from TRBV28 and TRBJ2-3; 9 bases map to TRBD2. The CDR3 is 15 amino acids. Trimming took 4 bases from V and 7 from J; bases not matched to a gene: 9. Germline V gene data show CDR1 as MDHEN and CDR2 as SYDVKM. CDR3 bases: TGTGCCAGCAGTTCCATTAGCGGGAGTATATATACGCAGTATTTT. The encoded protein is CASSSISGSIYTQYF.

In this sample, this clonotype turned up a few times. The CDR3 sequence: CAISQGTGGGQPQHF. CDR3 bases: TGTGCCATCAGCCAAGGGACAGGGGGCGGTCAGCCCCAGCATTTT. This chain joins TRBV10-3 and TRBJ1-5, with 12 bases identical to TRBD1. V shed 6 bases and J 6 bases; nucleotides not matched to a gene: 6. The CDR3 runs 15 residues. Per germline, CDR1 ENHRY and CDR2 SYGVKD.

This clonotype has a handful of counts. The chain is built from TRBV5-1 and TRBJ2-1, with D perhaps assigned TRBD1 or TRBD2 (5 bases each). Germline CDR1 and CDR2: SGHRS and YFSETQ. This CDR3 has 13 residues. The V end was cut by 3 bases, the J end by 6 bases, with 10 bases between. CDR3 DNA sequence: TGCGCCAGCAGCTGGGGACCACTCAATGAGCAGTTCTTC. Translated: CASSWGPLNEQFF. Drawing the rest from reference TRBV5-1 and TRBJ2-1, the complete variable domain is KAGVTQTPRYLIKTRGQQVTLSCSPISGHRSVSWYQQTPGQGLQFLFEYFSETQRNKGNFPGRFSGRQFSNSRSEMNVSTLELGDSALYLCASSWGPLNEQFFGPGTRLTVL.

The J gene is TRBJ1-6, the V gene TRBV20-1, with 7 bases identical to TRBD1. Trimming at V came to 6 bases and at J to 7 bases, leaving 3 bases not matched to a gene. The CDR3 runs 12 residues. Germline V gives CDR1 DFQATT, CDR2 SNEGSKA (reference sequence). CDR3 sequence (DNA): TGCAGTGCCCAGGGGGGGAATTCACCCCTCCACTTT. This translates into CSAQGGNSPLHF.

The chain links TRBV20-1 to TRBJ2-1; 8 nucleotides agree with TRBD2. Trimming took 5 bases from V and 0 from J; bases not matched to a gene: 12. CDR1 and CDR2 (germline): DFQATT, SNEGSKA (reference sequence). This CDR3 contains 17 residues. CDR3 DNA sequence: TGCAGTGCTTTGCTAGCGGGCCTAGCCCACTCCTACAATGAGCAGTTCTTC. Protein sequence: CSALLAGLAHSYNEQFF.

The rearrangement uses TRBV5-5 and TRBJ2-7, with a tentative D call TRBD1 (6 bases). The CDR3 has 14 residues. Trimming left V 3 bases short and J 4 bases short, with 14 bases between. Germline V gene data show CDR1 as SGHKS and CDR2 as YYEKEE (reference sequence). CDR3 loop: CASSSDSNIYEQYF. For the CDR3, the DNA is TGTGCCAGCAGCTCGGACAGTAATATTTACGAGCAGTACTTC.

In its sample, this clonotype was seen once. Relative to the germline gene, one junction end is altered; a read error may explain this. The V and J genes are TRBV12-3 or TRBV12-4 and TRBJ1-1; TRBD1 matches 8 bases. CDR3 length equals 14 residues. The CDR3 here is CTSGVQGAGSEAFF. The CDR3 nucleotides are TGTACCAGCGGGGTTCAGGGGGCGGGGAGTGAAGCTTTCTTT.

Concerning this clonotype: One end of the junction varies from germline; a read error may be responsible. The chain has TRBV4-1 and TRBJ2-7, with 7 bases fitting TRBD2. The assigned J gene may be wrong: the sequence end matches TRBJ2-5 better. The CDR3 length is 15 residues. Germline V CDR1 and CDR2: MGHRA, YSYEKL. The CDR3 is CAGSLGERGGETQYF. The CDR3 nucleotides are TGCGCCGGCAGCCTCGGGGAGCGGGGTGGGGAGACCCAGTACTTC.

V is TRBV9 and J is TRBJ2-5, with TRBD1 matching over 7 bases. The CDR3 sequence is 14 residues long. Germline V gives CDR1 SGDLS, CDR2 YYNGEE. J was trimmed by 4 bases and V by 3 bases; bases with no gene match: 6. CDR3 residues: CASSGGTARETQYF. The CDR3 coding sequence is TGTGCCAGCAGCGGGGGGACAGCCCGAGAGACCCAGTACTTC.

In this sample, this clonotype turned up a few times. This rearrangement joins TRBV5-1 to TRBJ2-2, with D perhaps matching TRBD2 (6 bases). From germline, CDR1 is SGHRS and CDR2 YFSETQ. The V end lost 0 bases, the J end lost 4 bases, and 10 bases lay between the germline ends. The CDR3 totals 15 residues. In DNA form, the CDR3 reads TGCGCCAGCAGCTTGGTTCCGCGGGGCACCGGGGAGCTGTTTTTT. This sequence encodes CASSLVPRGTGELFF.

The chain uses TRBV27 and TRBJ1-2, with 7 positions matching TRBD1. This CDR3 comprises 13 residues. J gave up 8 bases and V 3 bases, and 6 bases lay outside the gene matches. Germline CDR1 and CDR2: MNHEY and SMNVEV (reference sequence). The CDR3 region is CASSFLGGQGYTF. CDR3 bases: TGTGCCAGCAGTTTTTTAGGGGGCCAGGGCTACACCTTC.

This clonotype was found once. The chain joins TRBV20-1 to TRBJ1-2, with D perhaps TRBD1 (6 bases). This CDR3 region has 15 residues. V lost 0 bases and J lost 10, with 21 bases in between. The germline CDR1 and CDR2 sequences are DFQATT and SNEGSKA (reference sequence). The CDR3 DNA is TGCAGTGCTAGAGACATACGGGACAAGGGAACTCTCTACACCTTC. Translation: CSARDIRDKGTLYTF.

The gene calls are TRBV6-5 and TRBJ2-1, with D tentatively TRBD2 (5 bases). The CDR3 is 17 residues long. V was trimmed by 0 bases and J by 0 bases, leaving 12 bases between them. Germline V gene data show CDR1 as MNHEY and CDR2 as SVGAGI. Here the CDR3 reads CASSYSLRRGSYNEQFF. The CDR3, as DNA: TGTGCCAGCAGTTACTCCCTCCGTCGGGGCTCCTACAATGAGCAGTTCTTC.

This chain links TRBV6-5 with TRBJ1-5; TRBD1 is a possible D gene (5 bases). Germline values: CDR1 MNHEY, CDR2 SVGAGI. This CDR3 region has 15 residues. V lost 4 bases and J 6 bases, leaving 16 bases between the germline ends. The CDR3 protein is CASSSTVGPFQPQHF. CDR3 in DNA: TGTGCCAGCAGTTCCACGGTGGGACCATTTCAGCCCCAGCATTTT.